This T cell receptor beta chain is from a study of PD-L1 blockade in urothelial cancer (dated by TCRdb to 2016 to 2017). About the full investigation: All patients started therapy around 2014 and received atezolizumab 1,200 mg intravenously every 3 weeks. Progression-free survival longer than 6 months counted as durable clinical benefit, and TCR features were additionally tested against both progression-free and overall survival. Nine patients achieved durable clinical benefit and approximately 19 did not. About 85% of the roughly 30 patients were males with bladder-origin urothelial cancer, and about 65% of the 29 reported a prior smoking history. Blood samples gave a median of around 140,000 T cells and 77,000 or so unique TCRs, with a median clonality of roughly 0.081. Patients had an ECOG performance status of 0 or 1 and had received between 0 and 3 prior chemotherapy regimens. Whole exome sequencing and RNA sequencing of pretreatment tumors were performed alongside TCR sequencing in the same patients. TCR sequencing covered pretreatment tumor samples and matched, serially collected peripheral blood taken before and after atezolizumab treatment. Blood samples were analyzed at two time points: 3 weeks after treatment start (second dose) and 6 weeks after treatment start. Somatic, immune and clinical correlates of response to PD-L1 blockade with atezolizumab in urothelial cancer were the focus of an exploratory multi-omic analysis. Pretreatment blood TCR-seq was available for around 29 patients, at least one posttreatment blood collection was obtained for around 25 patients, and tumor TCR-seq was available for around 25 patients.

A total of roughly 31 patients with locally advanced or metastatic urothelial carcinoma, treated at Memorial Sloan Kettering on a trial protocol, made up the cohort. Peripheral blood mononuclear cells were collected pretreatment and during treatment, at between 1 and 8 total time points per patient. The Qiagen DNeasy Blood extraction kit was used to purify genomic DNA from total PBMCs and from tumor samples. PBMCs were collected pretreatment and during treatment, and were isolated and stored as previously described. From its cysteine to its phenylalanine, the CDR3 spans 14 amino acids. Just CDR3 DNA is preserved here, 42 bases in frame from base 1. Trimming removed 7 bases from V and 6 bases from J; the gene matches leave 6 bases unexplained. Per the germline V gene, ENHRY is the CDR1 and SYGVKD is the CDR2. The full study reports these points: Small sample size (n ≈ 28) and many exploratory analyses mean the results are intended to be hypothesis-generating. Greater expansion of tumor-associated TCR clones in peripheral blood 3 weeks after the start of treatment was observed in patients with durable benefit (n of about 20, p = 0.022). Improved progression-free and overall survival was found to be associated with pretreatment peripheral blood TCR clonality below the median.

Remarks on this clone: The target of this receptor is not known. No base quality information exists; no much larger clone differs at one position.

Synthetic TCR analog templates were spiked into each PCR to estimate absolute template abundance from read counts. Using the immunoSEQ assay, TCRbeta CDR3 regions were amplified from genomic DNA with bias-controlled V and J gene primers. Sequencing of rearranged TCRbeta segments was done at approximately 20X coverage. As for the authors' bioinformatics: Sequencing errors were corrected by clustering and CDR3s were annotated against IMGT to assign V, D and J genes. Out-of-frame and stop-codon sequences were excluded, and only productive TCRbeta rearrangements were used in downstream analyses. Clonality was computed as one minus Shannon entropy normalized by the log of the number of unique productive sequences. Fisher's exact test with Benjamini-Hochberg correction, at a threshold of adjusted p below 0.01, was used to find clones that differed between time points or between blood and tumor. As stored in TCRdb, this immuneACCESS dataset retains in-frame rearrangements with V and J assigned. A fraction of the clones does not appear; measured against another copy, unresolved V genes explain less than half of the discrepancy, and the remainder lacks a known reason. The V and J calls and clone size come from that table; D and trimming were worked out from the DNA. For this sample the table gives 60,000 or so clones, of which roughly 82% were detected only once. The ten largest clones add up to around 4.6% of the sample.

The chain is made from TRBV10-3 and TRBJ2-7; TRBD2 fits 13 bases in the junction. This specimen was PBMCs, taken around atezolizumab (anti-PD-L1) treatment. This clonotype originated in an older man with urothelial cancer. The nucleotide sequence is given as TGTGCCATCAATGGACTAGCGGGAGCCCGCGAGCAGTACTTC. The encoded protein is CAINGLAGAREQYF.